This T cell receptor (beta chain) was sequenced in a study of T cell responses to AZD1222 COVID-19 vaccine. This clone occurred once. Its antigen is undetermined. V was pared by 0 bases and J by 11 bases, with 5 bases between. Per the germline V gene, CDR1 is LGHDT and CDR2 is YNNKEL (reference sequence). The CDR3 loop spans 12 amino acids. General study findings and limits: Scientists sampled the repertoires only once the peak T cell response had passed.

Only in-frame clones appear in the TCRdb table, and some are missing; sequencing was by immunoSEQ multiplex PCR. Of 150,000 to 200,000 clones listed, more than 80% are singletons. The sample here was peripheral blood, taken 28 days after the second dose of the MenACWY control vaccine. The chain is built from TRBV3-1 (or the pseudogene TRBV3-2) and TRBJ1-6; D gene ambiguous. This TCR derives from an adult who received the MenACWY meningococcal vaccine as a control. Here the CDR3 DNA reads TGTGCCAGCAGCCAAGATCCAACACCCCTCCACTTT. This codes for CASSQDPTPLHF.